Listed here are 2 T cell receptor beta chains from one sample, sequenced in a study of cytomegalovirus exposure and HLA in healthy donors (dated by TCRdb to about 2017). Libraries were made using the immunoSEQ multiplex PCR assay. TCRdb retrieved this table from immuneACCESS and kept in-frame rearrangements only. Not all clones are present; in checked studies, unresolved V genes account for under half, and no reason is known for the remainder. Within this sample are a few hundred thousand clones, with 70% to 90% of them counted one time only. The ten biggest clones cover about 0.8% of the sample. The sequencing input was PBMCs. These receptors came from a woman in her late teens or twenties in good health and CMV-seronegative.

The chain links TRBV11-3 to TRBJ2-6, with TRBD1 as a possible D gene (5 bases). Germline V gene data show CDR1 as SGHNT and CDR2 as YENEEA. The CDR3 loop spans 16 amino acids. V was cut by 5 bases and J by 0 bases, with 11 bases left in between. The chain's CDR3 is CASSLSGLSGANVLTF. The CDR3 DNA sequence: TGTGCCAGCAGCCTATCAGGGCTCTCTGGGGCCAACGTCCTGACTTTC.

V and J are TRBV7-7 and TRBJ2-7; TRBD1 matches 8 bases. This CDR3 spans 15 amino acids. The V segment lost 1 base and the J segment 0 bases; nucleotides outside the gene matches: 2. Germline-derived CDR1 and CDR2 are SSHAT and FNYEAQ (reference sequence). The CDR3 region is CASSLGTGTSYEQYF. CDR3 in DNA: TGTGCCAGCAGCTTAGGGACAGGGACCTCCTACGAGCAGTACTTC.